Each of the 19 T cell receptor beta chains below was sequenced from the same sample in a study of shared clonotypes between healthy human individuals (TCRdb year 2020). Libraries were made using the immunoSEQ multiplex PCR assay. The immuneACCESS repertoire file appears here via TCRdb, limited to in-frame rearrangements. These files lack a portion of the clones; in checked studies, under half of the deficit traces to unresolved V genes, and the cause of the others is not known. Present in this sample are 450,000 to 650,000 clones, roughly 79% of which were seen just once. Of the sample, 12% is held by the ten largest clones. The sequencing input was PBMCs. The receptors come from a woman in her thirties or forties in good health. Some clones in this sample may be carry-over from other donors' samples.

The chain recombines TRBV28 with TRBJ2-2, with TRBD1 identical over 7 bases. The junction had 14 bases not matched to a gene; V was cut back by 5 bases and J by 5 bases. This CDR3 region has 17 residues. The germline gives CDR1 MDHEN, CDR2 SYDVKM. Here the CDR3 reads CASSKHPQGFGTGELFF. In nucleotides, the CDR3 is TGTGCCAGCAGTAAACACCCACAGGGGTTCGGGACCGGGGAGCTGTTTTTT.

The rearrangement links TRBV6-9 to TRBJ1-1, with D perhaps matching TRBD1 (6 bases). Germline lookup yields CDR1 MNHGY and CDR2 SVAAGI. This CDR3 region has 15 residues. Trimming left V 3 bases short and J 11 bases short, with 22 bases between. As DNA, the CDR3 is TGTGCCAGCAGTTACCAGATTCAGGGGACGCTAAACGCTTTCTTT. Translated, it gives CASSYQIQGTLNAFF.

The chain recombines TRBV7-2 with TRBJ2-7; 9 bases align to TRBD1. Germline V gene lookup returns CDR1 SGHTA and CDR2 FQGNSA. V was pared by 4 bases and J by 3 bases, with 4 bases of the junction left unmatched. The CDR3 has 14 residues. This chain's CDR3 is CASSSGQGFYEQYF. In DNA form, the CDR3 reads TGTGCCAGCAGCTCGGGACAGGGATTCTACGAGCAGTACTTC.

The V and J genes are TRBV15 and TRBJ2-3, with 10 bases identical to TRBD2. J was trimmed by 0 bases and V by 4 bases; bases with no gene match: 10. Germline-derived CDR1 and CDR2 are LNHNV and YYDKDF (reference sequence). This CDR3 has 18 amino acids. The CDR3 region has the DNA TGTGCCACCAGCAAGACTAGCGGGTTTTTGTCTAGCACAGATACGCAGTATTTT. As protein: CATSKTSGFLSSTDTQYF.

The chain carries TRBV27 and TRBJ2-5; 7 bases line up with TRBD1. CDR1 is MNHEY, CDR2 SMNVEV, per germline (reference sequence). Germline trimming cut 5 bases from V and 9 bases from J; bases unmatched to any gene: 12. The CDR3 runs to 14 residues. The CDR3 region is CASSPTGAPYPQYF. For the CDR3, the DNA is TGTGCCAGCAGTCCTACAGGGGCCCCATATCCCCAGTACTTC.

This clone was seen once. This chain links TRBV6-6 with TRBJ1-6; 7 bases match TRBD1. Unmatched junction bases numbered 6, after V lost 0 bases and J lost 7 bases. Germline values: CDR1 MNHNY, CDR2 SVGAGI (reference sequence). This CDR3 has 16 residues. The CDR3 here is CASSYSLPGGNSPLHF. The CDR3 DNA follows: TGTGCCAGCAGTTACTCGCTGCCAGGGGGGAATTCACCCCTCCACTTT.

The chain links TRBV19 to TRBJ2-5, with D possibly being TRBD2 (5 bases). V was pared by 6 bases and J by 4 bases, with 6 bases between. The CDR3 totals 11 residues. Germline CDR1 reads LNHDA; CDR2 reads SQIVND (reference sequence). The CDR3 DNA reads TGTGCCAGTAGCCTAGCAGAGACCCAGTACTTC. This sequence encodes CASSLAETQYF. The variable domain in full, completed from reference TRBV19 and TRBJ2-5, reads DGGITQSPKYLFRKEGQNVTLSCEQNLNHDAMYWYRQDPGQGLRLIYYSQIVNDFQKGDIAEGYSVSREKKESFPLTVTSAQKNPTAFYLCASSLAETQYFGPGTRLLVL.

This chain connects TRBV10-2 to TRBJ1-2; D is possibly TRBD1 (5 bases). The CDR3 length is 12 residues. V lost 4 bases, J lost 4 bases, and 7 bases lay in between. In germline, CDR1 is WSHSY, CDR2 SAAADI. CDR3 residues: CASSAGAYGYTF. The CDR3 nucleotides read TGCGCCAGCAGTGCCGGGGCCTATGGCTACACCTTC.

The CDR3 region has the DNA TGTGCCATCAGTGAGTCTACCGCCGGGATGCAGTTCTTC. This translates into CAISESTAGMQFF. The chain uses TRBV10-3 and TRBJ2-1; perhaps TRBD2 as D (5 bases). Germline CDR1 is ENHRY and CDR2 is SYGVKD. The length of the CDR3 is 13 residues. Trimming shortened V by 0 bases and J by 12 bases, and 12 bases separated the two germline ends.

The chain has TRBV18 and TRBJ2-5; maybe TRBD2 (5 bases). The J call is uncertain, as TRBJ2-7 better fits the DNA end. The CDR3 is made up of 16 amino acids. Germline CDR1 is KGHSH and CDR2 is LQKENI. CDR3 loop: CASSPDEGWSSYEQYF. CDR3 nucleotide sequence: TGTGCCAGCTCACCAGATGAGGGCTGGAGCTCCTACGAGCAGTACTTC.

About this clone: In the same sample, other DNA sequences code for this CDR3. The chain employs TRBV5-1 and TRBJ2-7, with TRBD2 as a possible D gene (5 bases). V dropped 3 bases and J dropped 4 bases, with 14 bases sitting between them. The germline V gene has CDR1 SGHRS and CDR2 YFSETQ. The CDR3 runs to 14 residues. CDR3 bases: TGCGCCAGCAGCTCGGGAACAGCGGCTTACGAGCAGTACTTC. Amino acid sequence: CASSSGTAAYEQYF. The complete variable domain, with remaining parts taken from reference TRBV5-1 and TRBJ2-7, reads KAGVTQTPRYLIKTRGQQVTLSCSPISGHRSVSWYQQTPGQGLQFLFEYFSETQRNKGNFPGRFSGRQFSNSRSEMNVSTLELGDSALYLCASSSGTAAYEQYFGPGTRLTVT.

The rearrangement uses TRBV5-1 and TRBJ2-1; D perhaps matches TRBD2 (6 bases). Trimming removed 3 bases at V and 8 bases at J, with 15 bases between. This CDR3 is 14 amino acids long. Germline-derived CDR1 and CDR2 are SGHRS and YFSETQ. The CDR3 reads CASSSGPGGDEQFF. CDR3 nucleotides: TGCGCCAGCAGCTCGGGACCCGGAGGGGATGAGCAGTTCTTC.

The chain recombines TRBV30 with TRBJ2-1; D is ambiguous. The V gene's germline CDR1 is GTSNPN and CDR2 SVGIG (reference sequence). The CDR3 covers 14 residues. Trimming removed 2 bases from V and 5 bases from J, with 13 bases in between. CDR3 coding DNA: TGTGCCTGGAGTCCCTCTAAGGATCACAATGAGCAGTTCTTC. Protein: CAWSPSKDHNEQFF.

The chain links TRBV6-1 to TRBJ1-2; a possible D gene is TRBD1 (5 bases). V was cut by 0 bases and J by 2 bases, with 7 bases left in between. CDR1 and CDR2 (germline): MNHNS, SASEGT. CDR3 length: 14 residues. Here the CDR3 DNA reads TGTGCCAGCAGTGAAGCGCACAGGAACTATGGCTACACCTTC. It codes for CASSEAHRNYGYTF.

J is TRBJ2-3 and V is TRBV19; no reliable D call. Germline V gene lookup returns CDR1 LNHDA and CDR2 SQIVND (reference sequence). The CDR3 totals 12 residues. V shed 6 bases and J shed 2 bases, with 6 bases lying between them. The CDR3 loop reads CASRSNTDTQYF. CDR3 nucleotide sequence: TGTGCCAGTAGATCCAACACAGATACGCAGTATTTT.

The chain's CDR3 is CASSVEVQGRTPSTGELFF. CDR3 bases: TGTGCCAGCAGCGTAGAGGTACAGGGGAGAACTCCTAGCACCGGGGAGCTGTTTTTT. The chain is built from TRBV9 and TRBJ2-2; 7 bases agree with TRBD1. The ends lost 0 bases at V and 4 bases at J; junction bases unmatched: 15. The CDR3 length is 19 residues. CDR1 is SGDLS, CDR2 YYNGEE, per germline.

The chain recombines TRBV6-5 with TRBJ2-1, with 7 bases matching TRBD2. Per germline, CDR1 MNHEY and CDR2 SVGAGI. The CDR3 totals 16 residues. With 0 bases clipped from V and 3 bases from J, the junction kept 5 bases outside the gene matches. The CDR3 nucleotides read TGTGCCAGCAGTTACTCCGGCGGGAGAGGCTACAATGAGCAGTTCTTC. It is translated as CASSYSGGRGYNEQFF.

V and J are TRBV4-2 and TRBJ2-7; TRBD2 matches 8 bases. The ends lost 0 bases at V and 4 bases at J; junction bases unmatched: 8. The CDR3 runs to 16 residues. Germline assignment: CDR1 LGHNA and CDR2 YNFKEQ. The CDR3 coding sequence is TGTGCCAGCAGCCAAGATAAGAGCGGGAGTGCATACGAGCAGTACTTC. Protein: CASSQDKSGSAYEQYF.

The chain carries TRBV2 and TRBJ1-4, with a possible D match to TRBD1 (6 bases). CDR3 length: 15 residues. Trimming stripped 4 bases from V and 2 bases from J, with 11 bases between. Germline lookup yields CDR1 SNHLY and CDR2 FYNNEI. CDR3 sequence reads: CASSGQGSTNEKLFF. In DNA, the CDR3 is TGTGCCAGCAGTGGCCAGGGGTCTACTAATGAAAAACTGTTTTTT.